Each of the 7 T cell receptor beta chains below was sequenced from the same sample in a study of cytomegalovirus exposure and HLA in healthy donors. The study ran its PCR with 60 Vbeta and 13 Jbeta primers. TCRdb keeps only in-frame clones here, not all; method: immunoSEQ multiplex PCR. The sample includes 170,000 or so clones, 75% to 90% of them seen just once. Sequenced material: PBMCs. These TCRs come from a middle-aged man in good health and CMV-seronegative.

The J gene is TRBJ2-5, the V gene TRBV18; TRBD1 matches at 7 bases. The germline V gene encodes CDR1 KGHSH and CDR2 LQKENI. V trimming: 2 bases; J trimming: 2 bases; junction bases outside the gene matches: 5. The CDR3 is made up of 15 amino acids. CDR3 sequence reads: CASSPIETGQETQYF. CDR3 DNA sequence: TGTGCCAGCTCACCAATTGAGACAGGGCAAGAGACCCAGTACTTC.

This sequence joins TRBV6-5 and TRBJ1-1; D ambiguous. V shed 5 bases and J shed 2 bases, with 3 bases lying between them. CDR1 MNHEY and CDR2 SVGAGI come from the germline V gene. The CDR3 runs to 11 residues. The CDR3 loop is CASSHNTEAFF. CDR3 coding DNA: TGTGCCAGCAGTCATAACACTGAAGCTTTCTTT.

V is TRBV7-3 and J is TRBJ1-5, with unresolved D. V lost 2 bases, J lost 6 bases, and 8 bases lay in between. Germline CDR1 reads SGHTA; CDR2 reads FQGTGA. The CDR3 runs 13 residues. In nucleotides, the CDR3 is TGTGCCAGCAGCTTACAGGAAGGTCAGCCCCAGCATTTT. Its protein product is CASSLQEGQPQHF.

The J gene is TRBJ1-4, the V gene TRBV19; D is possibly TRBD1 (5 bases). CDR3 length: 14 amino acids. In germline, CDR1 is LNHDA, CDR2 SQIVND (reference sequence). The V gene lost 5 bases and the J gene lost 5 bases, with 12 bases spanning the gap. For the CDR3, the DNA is TGTGCCAGTAGTTTACGACAGCAGAATGAAAAACTGTTTTTT. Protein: CASSLRQQNEKLFF.

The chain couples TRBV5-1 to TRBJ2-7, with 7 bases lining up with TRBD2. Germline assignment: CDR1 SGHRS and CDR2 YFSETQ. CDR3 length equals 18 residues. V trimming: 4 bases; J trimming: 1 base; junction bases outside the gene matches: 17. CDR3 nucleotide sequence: TGCGCCAGCAGCCCAGGGTATCGCGGGAGCGGAGGATCCTACGAGCAGTACTTC. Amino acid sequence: CASSPGYRGSGGSYEQYF.

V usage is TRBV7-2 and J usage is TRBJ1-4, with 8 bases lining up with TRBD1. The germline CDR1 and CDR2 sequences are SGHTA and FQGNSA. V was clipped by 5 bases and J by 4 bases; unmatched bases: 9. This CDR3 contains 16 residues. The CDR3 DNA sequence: TGTGCCAGCAGCGGACAGGGCGGAGGTCTTAATGAAAAACTGTTTTTT. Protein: CASSGQGGGLNEKLFF.

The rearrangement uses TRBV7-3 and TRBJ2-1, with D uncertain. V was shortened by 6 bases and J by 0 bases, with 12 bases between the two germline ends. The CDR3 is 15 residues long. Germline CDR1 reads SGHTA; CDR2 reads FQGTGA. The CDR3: CASRPLGSSYNEQFF. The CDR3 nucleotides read TGTGCCAGCAGACCCCTAGGAAGCTCCTACAATGAGCAGTTCTTC.